These T cell receptor beta chains were read from a single sample in a study of cytomegalovirus exposure and HLA in healthy donors. TCRdb keeps only in-frame clones here, not all; method: immunoSEQ multiplex PCR. This sample has 150,000 to 200,000 clones; 60% to 85% occur once, and the top ten carry around 1%. The sample consisted of PBMCs. The receptors were gathered from a woman aged 40 to 50 in good health and CMV-seronegative. Each CDR3 is given with its conserved first and last residue. The order of the fields is clone size, V gene, J gene, D gene, CDR3 protein, CDR3 DNA. A D gene is named only where the DNA matches it firmly. Size tells how often a clone was seen (once, few, many) or the class of an expanded clone, and some rows leave it out.

clone size: -; V gene: TRBV30; J gene: TRBJ2-2; D gene: -; CDR3 protein: CAWSHSTGELFF; CDR3 DNA: TGTGCCTGGAGCCACTCAACCGGGGAGCTGTTTTTT
clone size: -; V gene: TRBV27; J gene: TRBJ2-2; D gene: -; CDR3 protein: CASSPPRGELFF; CDR3 DNA: TGTGCCAGCAGCCCTCCCCGGGGGGAGCTGTTTTTT
clone size: -; V gene: TRBV6-5; J gene: TRBJ2-1; D gene: TRBD2; CDR3 protein: CASTSTSSNEQFF; CDR3 DNA: TGTGCCAGCACCTCGACTAGCTCCAATGAGCAGTTCTTC
clone size: -; V gene: TRBV7-7; J gene: TRBJ2-1; D gene: TRBD1; CDR3 protein: CASSFRDRDGEQFF; CDR3 DNA: TGTGCCAGCAGCTTCCGGGACAGGGACGGTGAGCAGTTCTTC
clone size: once; V gene: TRBV5-1; J gene: TRBJ2-6; D gene: -; CDR3 protein: CASSPGHSGANVLTF; CDR3 DNA: TGCGCCAGCAGCCCCGGACACTCTGGGGCCAACGTCCTGACTTTC
clone size: -; V gene: TRBV4-3; J gene: TRBJ1-2; D gene: -; CDR3 protein: CASSLTAGIYGYTF; CDR3 DNA: TGCGCCAGCAGCCTAACCGCCGGGATCTATGGCTACACCTTC
clone size: once; V gene: TRBV7-2; J gene: TRBJ2-1; D gene: TRBD2; CDR3 protein: CASSLVGGLAGNNEQFF; CDR3 DNA: TGTGCCAGCAGCTTAGTGGGGGGACTAGCGGGAAACAATGAGCAGTTCTTC
clone size: -; V gene: TRBV7-2; J gene: TRBJ2-1; D gene: -; CDR3 protein: CASSLDQGYNEQFF; CDR3 DNA: TGTGCCAGCAGCTTAGATCAGGGTTACAATGAGCAGTTCTTC
clone size: -; V gene: TRBV19; J gene: TRBJ2-1; D gene: TRBD2; CDR3 protein: CASTRGLAGGVNEQFF; CDR3 DNA: TGTGCCAGTACTAGAGGACTAGCGGGAGGTGTCAATGAGCAGTTCTTC
clone size: -; V gene: TRBV4-3; J gene: TRBJ1-1; D gene: TRBD1; CDR3 protein: CASSQDRGYTEAFF; CDR3 DNA: TGCGCCAGCAGCCAAGACAGGGGGTACACTGAAGCTTTCTTT
clone size: -; V gene: TRBV30; J gene: TRBJ1-1; D gene: -; CDR3 protein: CAWSVGLLNTEAFF; CDR3 DNA: TGTGCCTGGAGTGTAGGACTCTTGAACACTGAAGCTTTCTTT
clone size: many; V gene: TRBV5-3; J gene: TRBJ1-5; D gene: -; CDR3 protein: CARLSNQPQHF; CDR3 DNA: TGTGCCAGACTCAGTAATCAGCCCCAGCATTTT
clone size: few; V gene: TRBV5-5; J gene: TRBJ1-2; D gene: TRBD1; CDR3 protein: CASNPPGQSYGYTF; CDR3 DNA: TGTGCCAGCAACCCCCCGGGACAGAGCTATGGCTACACCTTC
clone size: -; V gene: TRBV14; J gene: TRBJ1-1; D gene: -; CDR3 protein: CASSQRGIVLNTEAFF; CDR3 DNA: TGTGCCAGCAGCCAAAGAGGGATTGTTTTGAACACTGAAGCTTTCTTT
clone size: -; V gene: TRBV12-5; J gene: TRBJ2-7; D gene: -; CDR3 protein: CASGLPLSGVHEQYF; CDR3 DNA: TGTGCTAGTGGTTTGCCCCTCTCGGGGGTTCACGAGCAGTACTTC
clone size: few; V gene: TRBV11-2; J gene: TRBJ2-1; D gene: TRBD2; CDR3 protein: CASIPSGRANEQFF; CDR3 DNA: TGTGCCAGCATTCCTAGCGGGAGGGCCAATGAGCAGTTCTTC
clone size: -; V gene: TRBV5-5; J gene: TRBJ2-3; D gene: -; CDR3 protein: CASSLPREGGPTDTQYF; CDR3 DNA: TGTGCCAGCAGCTTACCGAGGGAAGGGGGACCCACAGATACGCAGTATTTT
clone size: -; V gene: TRBV10-3; J gene: TRBJ1-3; D gene: -; CDR3 protein: CAIKQGSGNTIYF; CDR3 DNA: TGTGCCATCAAGCAGGGGTCAGGAAACACCATATATTTT
clone size: -; V gene: TRBV18; J gene: TRBJ1-2; D gene: -; CDR3 protein: CASSPSGGANYGYTF; CDR3 DNA: TGTGCCAGCTCACCATCTGGTGGAGCTAACTATGGCTACACCTTC
clone size: -; V gene: TRBV19; J gene: TRBJ1-1; D gene: TRBD1; CDR3 protein: CASSTGTVNTEAFF; CDR3 DNA: TGTGCCAGTAGTACGGGGACAGTGAACACTGAAGCTTTCTTT
clone size: -; V gene: TRBV18; J gene: TRBJ2-5; D gene: -; CDR3 protein: CASSPPTLVETQYF; CDR3 DNA: TGTGCCAGCTCACCACCGACTCTGGTGGAGACCCAGTACTTC
clone size: -; V gene: TRBV19; J gene: TRBJ1-3; D gene: -; CDR3 protein: CASTWDIISGNTIYF; CDR3 DNA: TGTGCCAGTACCTGGGACATCATCTCTGGAAACACCATATATTTT
clone size: -; V gene: TRBV5-1; J gene: TRBJ1-1; D gene: TRBD1; CDR3 protein: CASSWRPNRGGGMNTEAFF; CDR3 DNA: TGCGCCAGCAGCTGGAGACCGAACAGGGGTGGAGGGATGAACACTGAAGCTTTCTTT
clone size: -; V gene: TRBV6-4; J gene: TRBJ1-1; D gene: -; CDR3 protein: CASRYRVLGTEAFF; CDR3 DNA: TGTGCCAGCAGGTACAGGGTGTTGGGCACTGAAGCTTTCTTT
clone size: -; V gene: TRBV29-1; J gene: TRBJ1-1; D gene: TRBD1; CDR3 protein: CSVSQGATEAFF; CDR3 DNA: TGCAGCGTTAGTCAGGGGGCCACTGAAGCTTTCTTT
clone size: once; V gene: TRBV29-1; J gene: TRBJ1-1; D gene: -; CDR3 protein: CSGSPGGVAFF; CDR3 DNA: TGCAGCGGTTCCCCGGGAGGGGTTGCTTTCTTT
clone size: -; V gene: TRBV30; J gene: TRBJ2-2; D gene: TRBD2; CDR3 protein: CARTIAGGAGELFF; CDR3 DNA: TGTGCCAGGACTATTGCGGGAGGCGCCGGGGAGCTGTTTTTT
clone size: -; V gene: TRBV4-1; J gene: TRBJ1-3; D gene: -; CDR3 protein: CASSPYSGNTIYF; CDR3 DNA: TGCGCCAGCAGCCCCTACTCTGGAAACACCATATATTTT
clone size: -; V gene: TRBV7-9; J gene: TRBJ2-3; D gene: -; CDR3 protein: CASSRQQSTDTQYF; CDR3 DNA: TGTGCCAGCAGTAGACAGCAAAGCACAGATACGCAGTATTTT
clone size: -; V gene: TRBV5-1; J gene: TRBJ2-2; D gene: TRBD2; CDR3 protein: CASVAGGNTGELFF; CDR3 DNA: TGCGCCAGCGTAGCGGGGGGCAACACCGGGGAGCTGTTTTTT
clone size: few; V gene: TRBV11-3; J gene: TRBJ2-7; D gene: TRBD1; CDR3 protein: CASSRTGGRSEQYF; CDR3 DNA: TGTGCCAGCTCTAGGACAGGGGGTCGTTCCGAGCAGTACTTC
clone size: -; V gene: TRBV11-3; J gene: TRBJ2-6; D gene: -; CDR3 protein: CASRMGATFSGANVLTF; CDR3 DNA: TGTGCCAGCAGGATGGGCGCCACTTTCTCTGGGGCCAACGTCCTGACTTTC
clone size: few; V gene: TRBV25-1; J gene: TRBJ1-2; D gene: -; CDR3 protein: CASSDVRAANYGYTF; CDR3 DNA: TGTGCCAGCAGTGATGTCAGGGCGGCTAACTATGGCTACACCTTC
clone size: -; V gene: TRBV4-3; J gene: TRBJ2-2; D gene: -; CDR3 protein: CASSQNREVTGELFF; CDR3 DNA: TGCGCCAGCAGCCAGAACAGGGAAGTCACCGGGGAGCTGTTTTTT